The 21 T cell receptor beta chains reported below all come from one sample, sequenced in a study of cytomegalovirus exposure and HLA in healthy donors. A multiplex PCR was run with 60 Vbeta primers and 13 Jbeta primers. TCRdb keeps only in-frame clones here, not all; method: immunoSEQ multiplex PCR. The sample lists about 99,000 clones; approximately 73% were seen once. Source material: PBMCs. Receptors were obtained from a woman aged 18-29 years in good health and CMV-seropositive.

This clone was picked up a small number of times. The chain joins TRBV4-1 to TRBJ1-2; D is unclear. CDR1 is MGHRA, CDR2 YSYEKL, per germline. V was clipped by 4 bases and J by 3 bases, with 15 bases between them. This CDR3 has 15 residues. The CDR3 sequence: CASSPGARPDYGYTF. The CDR3 DNA reads TGCGCCAGCAGCCCCGGCGCCAGGCCCGACTATGGCTACACCTTC.

This clone was counted a single time. The J gene is TRBJ2-7, the V gene TRBV27, with 9 bases fitting TRBD1. There are 13 residues in the CDR3. Germline lookup yields CDR1 MNHEY and CDR2 SMNVEV (reference sequence). V was clipped by 5 bases and J by 6 bases; unmatched bases: 5. The CDR3 spells CASSPRQGGEQYF. The DNA of the CDR3 is TGTGCCAGCAGTCCGAGACAGGGGGGCGAGCAGTACTTC.

The chain uses TRBV9 and TRBJ2-3, with 11 bases identical to TRBD2. The J segment lost 1 base and the V segment lost 2 bases, leaving 6 bases of the junction unmatched. The V gene's germline CDR1 is SGDLS and CDR2 YYNGEE. The CDR3 covers 17 residues. For the CDR3, the DNA is TGTGCCAGCAGCGTCCTAGCGGGAGGCCATCGCACAGATACGCAGTATTTT. Encoded protein: CASSVLAGGHRTDTQYF.

The rearrangement joins TRBV9 to TRBJ2-7; D remains unclear. Per germline, CDR1 SGDLS and CDR2 YYNGEE. This CDR3 comprises 12 residues. Trimming cost V 3 bases and J 5 bases, with 9 bases left between them. CDR3 nucleotide sequence: TGTGCCAGCAGCGGCTATCTGGACGAGCAGTACTTC. It codes for CASSGYLDEQYF.

The genes are TRBV7-9 and TRBJ2-1, with 7 bases lining up with TRBD1. Looked up from germline, CDR1 is SEHNR and CDR2 is FQNEAQ (reference sequence). The CDR3 spans 18 residues. V shed 4 bases and J 4 bases; nucleotides not matched to a gene: 16. CDR3: CASSSSDVWDSRYNEQFF. The DNA for the CDR3 is TGTGCCAGCAGCTCCTCCGACGTGTGGGACAGTCGGTACAATGAGCAGTTCTTC.

The chain couples TRBV15 to TRBJ2-1; 9 bases map to TRBD2. The germline V gene has CDR1 LNHNV and CDR2 YYDKDF (reference sequence). The CDR3 sequence is 15 residues long. Trimming removed 3 bases from V and 8 bases from J; junction bases left unmatched: 8. The CDR3 nucleotides are TGTGCCACCAGCAGGCCTAGCGGGAATCGCGATGAGCAGTTCTTC. It specifies CATSRPSGNRDEQFF.

The rearrangement uses TRBV7-2 and TRBJ1-2; D is uncertain. The CDR3 is 15 amino acids. Germline V gives CDR1 SGHTA, CDR2 FQGNSA. Trimming pared 4 bases from V and 0 bases from J, leaving 12 bases between. Written as DNA, the CDR3 is TGTGCCAGCAGCTCGCCGGGGAACACTAACTATGGCTACACCTTC. Protein sequence: CASSSPGNTNYGYTF.

V usage is TRBV18 and J usage is TRBJ2-7, with D possibly matching TRBD1 (6 bases). Germline loops: CDR1 KGHSH, CDR2 LQKENI. The CDR3 is 14 amino acids. V shed 2 bases and J shed 3 bases, with 11 bases lying between them. Here the CDR3 DNA reads TGTGCCAGCTCACCAAAGGGACACATCTACGAGCAGTACTTC. Residues: CASSPKGHIYEQYF.

This chain uses TRBV4-2 with TRBJ2-3, with 9 bases matching TRBD2. The junction had 5 bases not matched to a gene; V was cut back by 0 bases and J by 4 bases. CDR3 size: 16 residues. Germline V gene data show CDR1 as LGHNA and CDR2 as YNFKEQ. Here the CDR3 DNA reads TGTGCCAGCAGCCAAGATGGTAGCGGGAGATCAGATACGCAGTATTTT. Amino acid sequence: CASSQDGSGRSDTQYF.

Points on this clone: The same CDR3 arises from other DNA sequences in this sample as well. The rearrangement uses TRBV27 and TRBJ2-3; D is possibly TRBD1 (6 bases). V was shortened by 5 bases and J by 5 bases, with 14 bases between the two germline ends. CDR1 and CDR2 (germline): MNHEY, SMNVEV (reference sequence). This CDR3 has 14 residues. The CDR3 reads CASSPGTRGDTQYF. Written as DNA, the CDR3 is TGTGCCAGCAGTCCAGGGACACGGGGAGATACGCAGTATTTT.

The chain carries TRBV4-1 and TRBJ2-1, with 7 bases identical to TRBD2. This CDR3 is 12 amino acids long. CDR1 is MGHRA, CDR2 YSYEKL, per germline. The V and J ends lost 4 bases and 9 bases, in that order; junction bases with no gene match: 3. This chain's CDR3 is CASSPTSCEQFF. As DNA, the CDR3 is TGCGCCAGCAGCCCGACTAGCTGTGAGCAGTTCTTC.

The chain couples TRBV18 to TRBJ1-1, with 9 bases lining up with TRBD1. The CDR3 runs to 17 residues. The V and J ends lost 2 bases and 7 bases, in that order; junction bases with no gene match: 14. CDR1 is KGHSH, CDR2 LQKENI, per germline. The CDR3 DNA reads as TGTGCCAGCTCACCATATGAAACTTACGGGACAGGGAATGAAGCTTTCTTT. This sequence encodes CASSPYETYGTGNEAFF.

A few counts support this clone. The chain couples TRBV6-1 to TRBJ1-2; TRBD1 agrees at 7 bases. The CDR3 is made up of 14 amino acids. Per the germline V gene, CDR1 is MNHNS and CDR2 is SASEGT. V gave up 6 bases and J gave up 4 bases; unmatched junction bases: 8. CDR3 in DNA: TGTGCCAGCAGCCGGGACAGAAGCGGCTATGGCTACACCTTC. Translated, it gives CASSRDRSGYGYTF.

V and J are TRBV11-1 and TRBJ2-7, with a weak D call TRBD1 (8 bases). The germline CDR1 and CDR2 sequences are SGHAT and FQDESV (reference sequence). V was clipped by 5 bases and J by 1 base, with 24 bases between them. The CDR3 loop spans 18 amino acids. CDR3 sequence: CASSPVQGAGAFSYEQYF. Here the CDR3 DNA reads TGTGCCAGCAGCCCTGTGCAGGGGGCGGGGGCCTTTTCCTACGAGCAGTACTTC.

V gene TRBV5-1 combines with J gene TRBJ1-1; tentatively, D is TRBD1 (5 bases). This CDR3 contains 16 residues. The germline V gene has CDR1 SGHRS and CDR2 YFSETQ. Trimming removed 3 bases from V and 4 bases from J, with 19 bases in between. Here the CDR3 DNA reads TGCGCCAGCAGCTCCACTGGGGCCCACCCGTCCACTGAAGCTTTCTTT. It translates to CASSSTGAHPSTEAFF.

This clone was detected a few times. The chain recombines TRBV2 with TRBJ1-1; TRBD1 aligns across 7 bases. The CDR3 runs to 15 residues. Trimming took 7 bases from V and 1 from J; bases not matched to a gene: 9. Germline CDR1 SNHLY, CDR2 FYNNEI. The CDR3 DNA is TGTGCCAGCATTCCAAGGGGGCTGGGGAACACTGAAGCTTTCTTT. Encoded protein: CASIPRGLGNTEAFF.

This clone was counted between two and nine times. The V and J genes are TRBV27 and TRBJ2-7; no reliable D call. In germline, CDR1 is MNHEY, CDR2 SMNVEV (reference sequence). Trimming stripped 5 bases from V and 3 bases from J, with 14 bases between. The CDR3 contains 14 residues. CDR3 loop: CASSTFSVDYEQYF. CDR3 bases: TGTGCCAGCAGTACCTTTTCAGTTGACTACGAGCAGTACTTC.

Written as DNA, the CDR3 is TGTGCCAGCAGTTTTATGTTGGGGGCCACGGGAAAACTGTTTTTT. This codes for CASSFMLGATGKLFF. The V and J genes are TRBV28 and TRBJ1-4, with a weak D call TRBD1 (6 bases). This CDR3 is 15 amino acids long. Germline CDR1 MDHEN, CDR2 SYDVKM. Trimming cost V 3 bases and J 10 bases, with 18 bases left between them.

V and J are TRBV27 and TRBJ1-1; 7 bases align to TRBD1. Germline V gene data show CDR1 as MNHEY and CDR2 as SMNVEV (reference sequence). Trimming took 6 bases from V and 5 from J; bases not matched to a gene: 6. This CDR3 has 13 residues. CDR3 region: CASRPTGRTEAFF. The CDR3 nucleotides read TGTGCCAGCAGGCCGACAGGGAGGACTGAAGCTTTCTTT.

The chain employs TRBV14 and TRBJ2-3; tentatively, D is TRBD1 (5 bases). The CDR3 spans 15 residues. The germline CDR1 and CDR2 sequences are SGHDN and FVKESK. The ends were cut back, 4 bases at V and 5 bases at J, with 16 bases in the middle. Written as DNA, the CDR3 is TGTGCCAGCAGCCTAAGGGGTCCAAGAGGAGATACGCAGTATTTT. Encoded protein: CASSLRGPRGDTQYF.

Only a few counts were recorded for this clone. The chain links TRBV11-2 to TRBJ1-1; possibly TRBD1 for D (6 bases). The CDR3 contains 15 residues. The ends were cut back, 5 bases at V and 1 base at J, with 14 bases in the middle. Germline CDR1 SGHAT, CDR2 FQNNGV. The CDR3 is CASSTQQGGNTEAFF. In DNA, the CDR3 is TGTGCCAGCAGCACGCAACAGGGCGGGAACACTGAAGCTTTCTTT.